This TCR beta chain appears in the sequencing data of a study of OX40 agonist ivuxolimab in advanced cancers. As for the study more broadly: The costimulatory receptor OX40 (CD134) was targeted by ivuxolimab, a fully human IgG2 agonistic monoclonal antibody. The monotherapy dose-escalation portion (N ≈ 57 patients) of the phase I ivuxolimab trial is reported in the paper. Among the roughly 50 dose-escalation patients, around 20 had hepatocellular carcinoma, 15 or so melanoma, 9 renal cell carcinoma and 9 head and neck cancer. The purpose of peripheral TCRbeta sequencing was to test whether ivuxolimab changed TCR sequence diversity and led to clonal T-cell expansion. A male proportion of 82.7% and a mean age of about 60 years, ranging from 23 to 79, were recorded for the dose-escalation cohort. Prior anti-PD-1, anti-PD-L1 or anti-CTLA-4 therapy was permitted, and about two fifths of dose-escalation patients had received checkpoint inhibitors. Partial responses occurred in three dose-escalation patients: two with cutaneous melanoma and one with hepatocellular carcinoma. Intravenous ivuxolimab was administered to patients every 2 weeks at six dose levels: 0.01, 0.1, 0.3, 1.5, 3 and 10 mg/kg.

In its sample, this clone was seen a few times. Its binding antigen is unknown. No clone much larger than this one lies a single base away; base qualities are absent. For sequencing of the TCRbeta CDR3 region, genomic DNA was extracted from the sorted cells. TCRbeta CDR3 regions were sequenced using the immunoSEQ Assay. In its TCRdb copy, this immuneACCESS table keeps in-frame sequences only and misses some clones. Where compared with another copy, unresolved V genes explain less than half of these, and the others have no known cause. For this sample there are 53,000 or so clones; over 80% appear just once. The ten most abundant clones make up about 0.41% of the sample. The trial excluded patients who had a history of autoimmune disease or were on systemic immunosuppression. Peripheral blood for TCR sequencing was collected from all dose cohorts at baseline, on cycle 4 day 1, and on cycle 7 day 1. The samples were drawn from a first-in-human, open-label, multicenter phase I dose-escalation trial of ivuxolimab. Adults with locally advanced or metastatic melanoma, renal cell carcinoma, hepatocellular carcinoma or head and neck squamous cell carcinoma were enrolled in the trial. CD4+ and CD8+ T cells were sorted separately from peripheral blood before TCR sequencing.

There are 13 amino acids in the CDR3, from cysteine to phenylalanine inclusive. The DNA shown is the 39-base CDR3, in frame from base 1. The germline V gene encodes CDR1 SNHLY and CDR2 FYNNEI. The germline ends are 12 bases apart after V is trimmed by 5 bases and J by 10 bases. Broad study findings and their caveats: After ivuxolimab, CD8+ T cells had more expanded clones than CD4+ T cells on average. Antigen specificity was not determined for the clonally expanded peripheral T cells. At doses of 0.1 to 3.0 mg/kg, clonal expansion of both CD4+ and CD8+ blood T cells was observed from baseline to week 6. Low levels of normalized T-cell clonal expansion were also seen in some patients who did not respond. In partial responders in the 0.1-3.0 mg/kg groups, normalized peripheral clonal expansion was found to be among the lowest, especially among CD8+ T cells.

The sequenced sample was CD4+ or CD8+ T cells sorted from blood, obtained in a trial of the OX40 agonist ivuxolimab. This TCR derives from an adult with an advanced solid tumor such as melanoma, head and neck, liver or kidney cancer. The V and J segments used are TRBV2 and TRBJ1-6; no D gene is confidently identified. The DNA sequence is TGTGCCAGCAGTCGAGACATAGGATCACCCCTCCACTTT. Its protein is CASSRDIGSPLHF. The CDR3, completed at both ends by the reference TRBV2 and TRBJ1-6 genes, gives the full variable domain EPEVTQTPSHQVTQMGQEVILRCVPISNHLYFYWYRQILGQKVEFLVSFYNNEISEKSEIFDDQFSVERPDGSNFTLKIRSTKLEDSAMYFCASSRDIGSPLHFGNGTRLTVT.